A selection of T cell receptor beta chains follows, all from one sample in a study of siplizumab effects on memory and regulatory T cells. Using immunoSEQ multiplex PCR, the repertoire was profiled, and TCRdb retains in-frame clones only, with some absent. This table has just under 85,000 clones, roughly 87% appearing once. Sequencing used Tregs sorted from blood. These receptors were collected from a human donor in good health. The CDR3 runs from the conserved cysteine through the conserved F or W. D genes are given only for firm matches. Only some rows state a clone size, as once, few, many or a class for expanded clones.

abundance	d_gene	j_gene	v_gene	CDR3aa	CDR3nt
few	-	TRBJ1-1	TRBV5-5	CASSLAGAWFEAFF	TGTGCCAGCAGCTTGGCGGGGGCGTGGTTTGAAGCTTTCTTT
-	TRBD1	TRBJ2-5	TRBV4-1	CASSQGSGVGGAWETQYF	TGCGCCAGCAGCCAAGGATCCGGTGTAGGGGGCGCTTGGGAGACCCAGTACTTC
-	-	TRBJ2-1	TRBV29-1	CSVDERGAREQFF	TGCAGCGTTGATGAACGGGGGGCCCGGGAGCAGTTCTTC
-	-	TRBJ2-2	TRBV2	CASSTLNTGELFF	TGTGCCAGCAGCACACTTAACACCGGGGAGCTGTTTTTT
-	TRBD1	TRBJ2-7	TRBV30	CALRRTGQVGEQYF	TGTGCCTTGAGGCGGACAGGGCAAGTAGGCGAGCAGTACTTC
-	-	TRBJ1-3	TRBV12-5	CASGLSFAGNTIYF	TGTGCTAGTGGTTTGTCATTTGCTGGAAACACCATATATTTT
-	TRBD1	TRBJ1-1	TRBV2	CASRVTGGGLGTEAFF	TGTGCCAGCAGAGTAACAGGGGGGGGCCTGGGCACTGAAGCTTTCTTT
-	-	TRBJ1-1	TRBV4-2	CASSQDRTWGKEAFF	TGTGCCAGCAGCCAAGATCGGACATGGGGGAAAGAAGCTTTCTTT
-	-	TRBJ1-2	TRBV29-1	CSVKTRSYLYGYTF	TGCAGCGTGAAAACAAGGTCATACCTTTATGGCTACACCTTC
-	-	TRBJ1-5	TRBV2	CASSRGVVGEVQPQHF	TGTGCCAGCAGCCGGGGGGTGGTCGGGGAGGTCCAGCCCCAGCATTTT
-	TRBD1	TRBJ1-1	TRBV18	CASSPGTAAEAFF	TGTGCCAGCTCACCCGGGACAGCTGCTGAAGCTTTCTTT
-	-	TRBJ2-1	TRBV7-9	CASSWGAYNEQFF	TGTGCCAGCAGCTGGGGAGCCTACAATGAGCAGTTCTTC
-	-	TRBJ2-3	TRBV5-1	CASSLSGTAGDTQYF	TGCGCCAGCAGCCTTTCTGGGACCGCTGGCGATACGCAGTATTTT
once	-	TRBJ2-7	TRBV19	CASSVFGQNYEQYF	TGTGCCAGTAGTGTATTTGGACAGAATTACGAGCAGTACTTC
few	TRBD1	TRBJ1-1	TRBV5-3	CARSTQTGGTEAFF	TGTGCCAGAAGCACACAGACAGGGGGCACTGAAGCTTTCTTT
-	TRBD1	TRBJ1-4	TRBV11-2	CASSWDREKLFF	TGTGCCAGCAGCTGGGACAGAGAAAAACTGTTTTTT
-	-	TRBJ2-5	TRBV5-1	CASSLGLLERTQYF	TGCGCCAGCAGCTTGGGACTGCTGGAAAGGACCCAGTACTTC
-	-	TRBJ1-5	TRBV9	CASSVAGDSPQHF	TGTGCCAGCAGCGTCGCAGGGGATTCGCCCCAGCATTTT
-	TRBD2	TRBJ2-5	TRBV5-1	CASSSSGGVPLVQYF	TGCGCCAGCAGCTCCAGCGGGGGGGTCCCCTTAGTCCAGTACTTC
few	TRBD1	TRBJ2-4	TRBV4-2	CASSHPGTGGNIQYF	TGTGCCAGCAGCCATCCCGGGACAGGGGGCAACATTCAGTACTTC
-	-	TRBJ1-1	TRBV6-6	CASSYSTNTEAFF	TGTGCCAGCAGTTACTCGACGAACACTGAAGCTTTCTTT
-	-	TRBJ2-2	TRBV9	CASSVWGTGELFF	TGTGCCAGCAGCGTCTGGGGGACCGGGGAGCTGTTTTTT
medium-sized	-	TRBJ2-3	TRBV11-2	CASSLGGLGVDTQYF	TGTGCCAGCAGCTTGGGGGGCCTAGGGGTAGATACGCAGTATTTT
-	-	TRBJ2-3	TRBV10-2	CASSSLPTDTQYF	TGCGCCAGCTCGAGTCTCCCCACAGATACGCAGTATTTT
-	-	TRBJ2-1	TRBV6-5	CASSYRLRQFF	TGTGCCAGCAGTTACCGTCTACGGCAGTTCTTC
few	-	TRBJ1-2	TRBV19	CASSIAPRLTGYTF	TGTGCCAGTAGTATCGCACCGAGGCTGACTGGCTACACCTTC
-	-	TRBJ1-6	TRBV29-1	CSVESGLGSPLHF	TGCAGCGTTGAATCTGGCTTGGGGTCGCCCCTCCACTTT
once	TRBD1	TRBJ2-5	TRBV7-7	CASSFGTGGIQETQYF	TGTGCCAGCAGCTTTGGGACAGGGGGGATCCAAGAGACCCAGTACTTC
medium-sized	-	TRBJ2-7	TRBV6-5	CASSYGGSYEQYF	TGTGCCAGCAGTTATGGGGGATCCTACGAGCAGTACTTC
once	-	TRBJ2-1	TRBV5-1	CASSLESWGEQFF	TGCGCCAGCAGCTTGGAGTCATGGGGTGAGCAGTTCTTC
-	-	TRBJ1-2	TRBV19	CASSVSTGTINYGYTF	TGTGCCAGTAGTGTGAGTACCGGGACGATTAACTATGGCTACACCTTC
-	-	TRBJ2-1	TRBV4-2	CASSHPRGGAINNEQFF	TGTGCCAGCAGCCATCCACGAGGGGGGGCGATAAACAATGAGCAGTTCTTC
-	-	TRBJ1-2	TRBV7-2	CASSLSPGYTF	TGTGCCAGCAGCCTCAGTCCTGGCTACACCTTC
-	-	TRBJ2-1	TRBV11-3	CASSLDSFGNEQFF	TGTGCCAGCAGCTTAGACTCATTTGGGAATGAGCAGTTCTTC
-	TRBD1	TRBJ1-2	TRBV30	CAWSGQGYGYTF	TGTGCCTGGTCGGGACAGGGGTATGGCTACACCTTC
-	-	TRBJ1-2	TRBV28	CASSLLARGAYTF	TGTGCCAGCAGTTTATTGGCCAGGGGCGCGTACACCTTC
-	-	TRBJ1-1	TRBV7-3	CASSTKTGSEAFF	TGTGCCAGCAGCACAAAAACAGGGTCTGAAGCTTTCTTT
-	TRBD2	TRBJ2-1	TRBV5-5	CASSRLAGPNNEQFF	TGTGCCAGCAGCCGACTAGCGGGGCCCAACAATGAGCAGTTCTTC
-	-	TRBJ2-1	TRBV2	CASSVYSGIEQFF	TGTGCCAGCAGTGTGTATTCCGGGATTGAGCAGTTCTTC
-	TRBD2	TRBJ2-2	TRBV11-1	CASSRTSGVTGELFF	TGTGCCAGCAGCCGCACTAGCGGGGTCACCGGGGAGCTGTTTTTT
-	TRBD1	TRBJ2-5	TRBV5-4	CASSPGTAVGTQYF	TGTGCCAGCAGCCCCGGGACAGCAGTCGGGACCCAGTACTTC
-	-	TRBJ1-3	TRBV7-9	CASSFRSVAGNTIYF	TGTGCCAGCAGCTTCAGGTCTGTCGCTGGAAACACCATATATTTT
once	-	TRBJ2-2	TRBV11-2	CASSRSRAAGGELFF	TGTGCCAGCAGCCGGAGCAGGGCTGCGGGCGGGGAGCTGTTTTTT
-	-	TRBJ2-3	TRBV5-1	CASSSEPEHYADTQYF	TGCGCCAGCAGCTCCGAACCGGAGCATTATGCAGATACGCAGTATTTT
-	TRBD1	TRBJ2-1	TRBV7-9	CASSLVLGQGFNNEQFF	TGTGCCAGCAGCTTAGTACTAGGACAGGGGTTTAACAATGAGCAGTTCTTC
-	-	TRBJ1-1	TRBV20-1	CSASPTTEAFF	TGCAGTGCCTCCCCAACAACTGAAGCTTTCTTT
-	TRBD2	TRBJ2-5	TRBV6-1	CASRAAGEAQYF	TGTGCCAGCAGGGCGGCGGGGGAAGCCCAGTACTTC
-	-	TRBJ1-1	TRBV7-9	CASSLVYGEMNTEAFF	TGTGCCAGCAGCTTAGTGTATGGGGAAATGAACACTGAAGCTTTCTTT
-	-	TRBJ2-2	TRBV13	CASSPTGYGTGELFF	TGTGCCAGCAGCCCGACTGGATACGGCACCGGGGAGCTGTTTTTT
-	-	TRBJ2-1	TRBV5-1	CASSLGLLNPYNEQFF	TGCGCCAGCAGCTTGGGGCTCCTTAACCCATACAATGAGCAGTTCTTC